What follows are 32 T cell receptor beta chains derived from one specimen sequenced in a study of patients and donors after allogeneic stem cell transplantation. TCRdb ran MiXCR on the RT-PCR reads and lists one entry per CDR3 protein. The table shows about 200,000 distinct CDR3 sequences, with more than 35% occurring only once. The specimen sequenced was blood, either unsorted or a sorted T cell fraction (not recorded which). These receptors all stem from a human donor who was either an allogeneic HSCT recipient or a stem cell or donor lymphocyte infusion donor (not recorded which). It is not recorded whose cells these are; they may come from a transplant donor.

This clonotype was recorded a few times. This rearrangement joins TRBV15 to TRBJ1-2; TRBD1 agrees at 7 bases. Looked up from germline, CDR1 is LNHNV and CDR2 is YYDKDF (reference sequence). After removal of 0 bases from V and 6 bases from J, the junction contained 7 bases not matched to a gene. The CDR3 contains 15 residues. The CDR3 DNA follows: TGTGCCACCAGCAGAGAGAGGACAGGTACAGATGGCTACACCTTC. Amino acids: CATSRERTGTDGYTF.

The J gene is TRBJ2-2, the V gene TRBV9; TRBD1 or TRBD2 may be the D gene (5 bases each). V was trimmed by 5 bases and J by 5 bases, leaving 16 bases between them. The CDR3 spans 15 residues. Germline V lookup: CDR1 SGDLS, CDR2 YYNGEE. In nucleotides, the CDR3 is TGTGCCAGCAGGCCTGGGGTAGGGGAGACCGGGGAGCTGTTTTTT. Protein sequence: CASRPGVGETGELFF.

This clonotype was counted a few times. The gene calls are TRBV6-2 or TRBV6-3 and TRBJ2-2, with D maybe TRBD2 (5 bases). Germline lookup yields CDR1 MNHEY and CDR2 SVGEGT. The germline V and J ends were trimmed by 2 bases and 3 bases, with 16 bases remaining between them. The CDR3 loop spans 17 amino acids. The CDR3 region has the DNA TGTGCCAGCAGTTACACCGCCCCAGGACTGTACACCGGGGAGCTGTTTTTT. The encoded protein is CASSYTAPGLYTGELFF.

This clonotype was seen more than once but under ten times. This chain joins TRBV4-3 and TRBJ2-3, with unresolved D. Germline loops: CDR1 LGHNA, CDR2 YSLEER. The CDR3 runs 14 residues. The germline V and J ends were trimmed by 5 bases and 4 bases, with 13 bases remaining between them. The chain's CDR3 is CASSGTTFADTQYF. The CDR3 coding sequence is TGCGCCAGCAGCGGAACGACTTTCGCAGATACGCAGTATTTT.

The chain combines TRBV20-1 with TRBJ2-3; TRBD2 aligns across 9 bases. Germline CDR1 and CDR2: DFQATT and SNEGSKA (reference sequence). This CDR3 contains 16 residues. Unmatched junction bases numbered 10, after V lost 5 bases and J lost 1 base. CDR3 protein: CSAALEKREGTDTQYF. CDR3 sequence (DNA): TGCAGTGCTGCCCTTGAGAAGCGGGAGGGCACAGATACGCAGTATTTT.

This chain links TRBV27 with TRBJ2-7; 10 bases align to TRBD2. CDR1 MNHEY and CDR2 SMNVEV come from the germline V gene (reference sequence). The trim removed 7 bases at V and 5 bases at J, leaving 11 bases unmatched. The CDR3 length is 15 residues. The CDR3 here is CASTTTSGIGHEQYF. In DNA form, the CDR3 reads TGTGCCAGCACCACTACTAGCGGGATAGGGCACGAGCAGTACTTC.

This clonotype occurred a few times. This chain connects TRBV5-1 to TRBJ2-7; 7 bases align to TRBD1. Germline V gene data show CDR1 as SGHRS and CDR2 as YFSETQ. This CDR3 is 14 amino acids long. Germline trimming cut 0 bases from V and 5 bases from J; bases unmatched to any gene: 5. CDR3 coding DNA: TGCGCCAGCAGCTTGGGACGAGGGGGCCACGAGCAGTACTTC. Its translation is CASSLGRGGHEQYF.

This clonotype showed up just a few times. The J gene is TRBJ2-5, the V gene TRBV29-1; 9 bases map to TRBD1. The CDR3 runs to 14 residues. Germline V gene sequence: CDR1 SQVTM, CDR2 ANQGSEA. Losses at the gene ends were 6 bases for V and 1 base for J; bases not matched to a gene: 6. DNA for the CDR3: TGCAGCGTCAACCGGGACAGGGCCCAAGAGACCCAGTACTTC. Encoded protein: CSVNRDRAQETQYF.

The chain joins TRBV12-3 or TRBV12-4 to TRBJ2-1, with D tentatively TRBD2 (6 bases). The V gene lost 7 bases and the J gene lost 8 bases, with 15 bases spanning the gap. CDR3 length: 13 amino acids. The CDR3, as DNA: TGTGCCAGCACCATTATTACGGGGGATGAGCAGTTCTTC. Amino acid sequence: CASTIITGDEQFF.

The genes are TRBV27 and TRBJ2-7, with a possible D match to TRBD1 (5 bases). Germline V gene data show CDR1 as MNHEY and CDR2 as SMNVEV (reference sequence). Trimming took off 6 bases at V and 5 bases at J, with 17 bases between the two ends. The CDR3 runs 14 residues. The CDR3 region has the DNA TGTGCCAGCAGCCTAGGGGATCCTGGGGACGAGCAGTACTTC. This sequence encodes CASSLGDPGDEQYF.

This clonotype occurred many times. This chain uses TRBV12-3 or TRBV12-4 with TRBJ1-1; maybe TRBD1 (6 bases). V dropped 3 bases and J dropped 0 bases, with 8 bases sitting between them. The CDR3 has 14 residues. The CDR3 is CASSFGGLNTEAFF. For the CDR3, the DNA is TGTGCCAGCAGTTTCGGGGGCCTGAACACTGAAGCTTTCTTT.

The chain links TRBV27 to TRBJ1-5; 9 nucleotides agree with TRBD1. The V and J ends lost 5 bases and 0 bases, in that order; junction bases with no gene match: 5. Germline assignment: CDR1 MNHEY and CDR2 SMNVEV (reference sequence). The CDR3 length is 16 residues. The DNA of the CDR3 is TGTGCCAGCAGTCCCCGGACAGGGGCTAGCAATCAGCCCCAGCATTTT. This sequence encodes CASSPRTGASNQPQHF.

A few counts support this clonotype. The chain is built from TRBV5-1 and TRBJ1-2, with D unclear. This CDR3 comprises 15 residues. Germline V gene lookup returns CDR1 SGHRS and CDR2 YFSETQ. With 4 bases removed from V and 1 base from J, the gap between germline ends came to 14 bases. As DNA, the CDR3 is TGCGCCAGCAGCAAACGGACCGAGTTTAACTATGGCTACACCTTC. Encoded protein: CASSKRTEFNYGYTF.

This chain connects TRBV13 to TRBJ2-7; D not resolved. Per the germline V gene, CDR1 is PRHDT and CDR2 is FYEKMQ (reference sequence). V lost 6 bases and J 0 bases, leaving 6 bases between the germline ends. This CDR3 has 12 residues. The CDR3 DNA sequence: TGTGCCAGCAGGATACTCTCCTACGAGCAGTACTTC. This gives the protein CASRILSYEQYF. The entire variable domain, with the rest obtained from reference TRBV13 and TRBJ2-7, is as follows: AAGVIQSPRHLIKEKRETATLKCYPIPRHDTVYWYQQGPGQDPQFLISFYEKMQSDKGSIPDRFSAQQFSDYHSELNMSSLELGDSALYFCASRILSYEQYFGPGTRLTVT.

This chain links TRBV15 with TRBJ1-1, with D hard to call. V was clipped by 1 base and J by 1 base, with 4 bases between them. Germline V gene data show CDR1 as LNHNV and CDR2 as YYDKDF (reference sequence). The CDR3 has 13 residues. CDR3 sequence (DNA): TGTGCCACCAGCAGAGGCTCGAACACTGAAGCTTTCTTT. Amino acids: CATSRGSNTEAFF.

The chain has TRBV7-8 and TRBJ2-6; D uncertain. V was shortened by 3 bases and J by 6 bases, with 6 bases between the two germline ends. The germline V gene has CDR1 SGHVS and CDR2 FQNEAQ. The CDR3 covers 13 residues. The CDR3 here is CASSLDSANVLTF. The CDR3 nucleotides read TGTGCCAGCAGCTTGGATTCGGCCAACGTCCTGACTTTC. The full variable domain, completed using reference TRBV7-8 and TRBJ2-6, is GAGVSQSPRYKVAKRGQDVALRCDPISGHVSLFWYQQALGQGPEFLTYFQNEAQLDKSGLPSDRFFAERPEGSVSTLKIQRTQQEDSAVYLCASSLDSANVLTFGAGSRLTVL.

V is TRBV28 and J is TRBJ1-5; no firm D call. Trimming removed 6 bases at V and 0 bases at J, with 12 bases between. Germline CDR1 MDHEN, CDR2 SYDVKM. There are 15 residues in the CDR3. CDR3 protein: CASSYPGDSNQPQHF. The CDR3 nucleotides read TGTGCCAGCAGCTATCCTGGGGATAGCAATCAGCCCCAGCATTTT.

This clonotype was counted a single time. V gene TRBV12-3 or TRBV12-4 combines with J gene TRBJ2-7; possibly TRBD1 for D (5 bases). Trimming removed 6 bases from V and 0 bases from J, with 15 bases in between. This CDR3 contains 15 residues. The chain's CDR3 is CASRATGEDSYEQYF. For the CDR3, the DNA is TGTGCCAGCAGGGCCACAGGCGAAGACTCCTACGAGCAGTACTTC.

The table lists this clonotype with a few counts. The chain couples TRBV12-3 or TRBV12-4 to TRBJ2-5, with 8 bases identical to TRBD2. After removal of 5 bases from V and 2 bases from J, the junction contained 7 bases not matched to a gene. The CDR3 covers 15 residues. The CDR3 region is CASSPPLAEQETQYF. The CDR3 DNA is TGTGCCAGCAGTCCCCCACTAGCGGAGCAAGAGACCCAGTACTTC.

This clonotype has a single count. The chain is built from TRBV16 and TRBJ2-5; no reliable D call. The CDR3 length is 14 residues. CDR1 and CDR2 from the germline V gene are KGHSY and FQNENV. Trimming stripped 3 bases from V and 2 bases from J, with 10 bases between. The CDR3 spells CASSQEWNQETQYF. In DNA, the CDR3 is TGTGCCAGCAGCCAGGAATGGAATCAAGAGACCCAGTACTTC.

J is TRBJ1-5 and V is TRBV12-3 or TRBV12-4; the D is unclear. Trimming removed 3 bases from V and 6 bases from J, with 15 bases in between. The CDR3 extends over 15 amino acids. The CDR3 coding sequence is TGTGCCAGCAGTTTGTCGGGTTTTGGAGCTCAGCCCCAGCATTTT. Amino acid sequence: CASSLSGFGAQPQHF.

This clonotype was counted a few times. The chain has TRBV27 and TRBJ1-1, with a tentative D call TRBD1 (6 bases). The V gene's germline CDR1 is MNHEY and CDR2 SMNVEV (reference sequence). V shed 2 bases and J shed 5 bases, with 18 bases lying between them. The CDR3 runs 16 residues. The CDR3 DNA reads as TGTGCCAGCAGTTTAGTTGGCGGGGGCGATTGGACTGAAGCTTTCTTT. This translates into CASSLVGGGDWTEAFF.

The rearrangement joins TRBV27 to TRBJ1-5; the D gene is possibly TRBD1 (6 bases). Germline V CDR1 and CDR2: MNHEY, SMNVEV (reference sequence). The V end was cut by 2 bases, the J end by 4 bases, with 15 bases between. There are 16 residues in the CDR3. In DNA form, the CDR3 reads TGTGCCAGCAGTTTAATCGGGGGCTGGGAAAATCAGCCCCAGCATTTT. It yields the protein CASSLIGGWENQPQHF.

The rearrangement uses TRBV28 and TRBJ1-1; D not certain. The CDR3 extends over 12 amino acids. Per germline, CDR1 MDHEN and CDR2 SYDVKM. V was cut by 6 bases and J by 7 bases, with 12 bases left in between. CDR3: CASSLQINEAFF. The CDR3 DNA reads TGTGCCAGCAGCCTCCAGATAAATGAAGCTTTCTTT.

The V call is TRBV7-9, the J call TRBJ2-7; D is possibly TRBD2 (6 bases). Germline CDR1 SEHNR, CDR2 FQNEAQ (reference sequence). The ends were cut back, 5 bases at V and 7 bases at J, with 15 bases in the middle. The CDR3 runs 13 residues. CDR3 in amino acids: CASSPGLDLEQYF. In DNA, the CDR3 is TGTGCCAGCAGCCCGGGACTGGACTTGGAGCAGTACTTC.

The chain links TRBV5-1 to TRBJ2-7; 7 positions match TRBD2. CDR1 and CDR2 (germline): SGHRS, YFSETQ. The V gene end was trimmed by 0 bases and the J gene end by 4 bases; junction bases not matched to a gene: 10. The CDR3 is made up of 16 amino acids. The CDR3 DNA sequence: TGCGCCAGCAGCTTGGGAGTTGCGGGAGAGGGTTACGAGCAGTACTTC. It codes for CASSLGVAGEGYEQYF.

This clonotype has just a few counts. The chain is built from TRBV9 and TRBJ2-7, with unresolved D. This CDR3 is 14 amino acids long. With 0 bases removed from V and 2 bases from J, the gap between germline ends came to 9 bases. CDR1 is SGDLS, CDR2 YYNGEE, per germline. This chain's CDR3 is CASSVDGTTYEQYF. The CDR3, as DNA: TGTGCCAGCAGCGTAGACGGCACTACCTACGAGCAGTACTTC.

The rearrangement uses TRBV7-9 and TRBJ2-3, with D possibly called TRBD1 or TRBD2 (5 bases each). The CDR3 spans 16 residues. Germline V lookup: CDR1 SEHNR, CDR2 FQNEAQ (reference sequence). V gave up 4 bases and J gave up 0 bases, with 14 bases separating them. The CDR3 is CASSSLMWGSTDTQYF. The CDR3 nucleotides are TGTGCCAGCAGCTCCCTTATGTGGGGGAGCACAGATACGCAGTATTTT. Combining the CDR3 with reference TRBV7-9 and TRBJ2-3 gives the whole variable domain DTGVSQNPRHKITKRGQNVTFRCDPISEHNRLYWYRQTLGQGPEFLTYFQNEAQLEKSRLLSDRFSAERPKGSFSTLEIQRTEQGDSAMYLCASSSLMWGSTDTQYFGPGTRLTVL.

This chain connects TRBV7-9 to TRBJ2-7; 10 positions agree with TRBD2. The CDR3 is made up of 16 amino acids. Trimming cost V 5 bases and J 1 base; bases outside gene matches: 8. Germline V gives CDR1 SEHNR, CDR2 FQNEAQ (reference sequence). CDR3 bases: TGTGCCAGCAGCCTTAGGACTAGCGGACATTCCTACGAGCAGTACTTC. It yields the protein CASSLRTSGHSYEQYF.

The chain recombines TRBV9 with TRBJ2-1; maybe TRBD1 (6 bases). V was clipped by 3 bases and J by 6 bases, with 13 bases between them. The CDR3 contains 14 residues. Per the germline V gene, CDR1 is SGDLS and CDR2 is YYNGEE. The CDR3 spells CASSGDRDTNEQFF. DNA for the CDR3: TGTGCCAGCAGCGGCGACCGGGACACCAATGAGCAGTTCTTC.

The chain is built from TRBV6-5 and TRBJ1-5; a possible D gene is TRBD1 (6 bases). CDR1 and CDR2 (germline): MNHEY, SVGAGI. CDR3 length equals 15 residues. With 6 bases removed from V and 0 bases from J, the gap between germline ends came to 12 bases. For the CDR3, the DNA is TGTGCCAGCAGAGCACAGGGTTATAGCAATCAGCCCCAGCATTTT. Translation: CASRAQGYSNQPQHF.

This clonotype appeared a few times. J is TRBJ1-5 and V is TRBV24-1, with 7 bases lining up with TRBD1. V lost 4 bases, J lost 1 base, and 3 bases stayed unmatched. CDR3 length: 15 amino acids. Per the germline V gene, CDR1 is KGHDR and CDR2 is SFDVKD. CDR3 sequence: CATSDTTGSNQPQHF. The CDR3 DNA follows: TGTGCCACCAGTGACACGACAGGGAGCAATCAGCCCCAGCATTTT.